The next 30 T cell receptor beta chains were all read from a single sample in a study of blood T cell repertoires in COVID-19. The table came from immunoSEQ multiplex PCR; TCRdb's copy has only in-frame clones and leaves some out. The data contain 250,000 to 350,000 clones, roughly 90% of them singletons. The sequenced sample was peripheral blood. Every receptor here comes from a woman in her forties or fifties who had recovered from COVID-19.

V gene TRBV2 combines with J gene TRBJ2-7; 7 bases line up with TRBD2. J was trimmed by 3 bases and V by 9 bases; bases with no gene match: 14. The CDR3 loop spans 15 amino acids. CDR1 SNHLY and CDR2 FYNNEI come from the germline V gene. For the CDR3, the DNA is TGTGCCAGTCTAGAGTCCGTCGGCGGGAGCTACGAGCAGTACTTC. Encoded protein: CASLESVGGSYEQYF.

The chain couples TRBV27 to TRBJ2-7; D ambiguous. The CDR3 is 12 amino acids. Germline V gives CDR1 MNHEY, CDR2 SMNVEV (reference sequence). The V and J ends lost 8 bases and 2 bases respectively, with 10 bases between them. Here the CDR3 reads CASVLVPYEQYF. The DNA for the CDR3 is TGTGCCAGCGTCCTAGTTCCCTACGAGCAGTACTTC.

This chain connects TRBV5-4 to TRBJ1-1; maybe TRBD1 (5 bases). V was shortened by 3 bases and J by 1 base, with 10 bases between the two germline ends. The CDR3 has 14 residues. Germline assignment: CDR1 SGHNT and CDR2 YYREEE (reference sequence). The CDR3 protein is CASSYAGTNTEAFF. The CDR3 nucleotides read TGTGCCAGCAGCTATGCGGGGACGAACACTGAAGCTTTCTTT.

This chain joins TRBV7-8 and TRBJ2-7; 9 nucleotides agree with TRBD2. CDR1 is SGHVS and CDR2 is FQNEAQ in the germline V gene. This CDR3 has 17 residues. V lost 7 bases, J lost 7 bases, and 20 bases stayed unmatched. The CDR3 is CASTKNPLAGKRGEQYF. The CDR3 coding sequence is TGTGCCAGCACCAAAAATCCCCTAGCGGGAAAGAGGGGAGAGCAGTACTTC.

The chain employs TRBV6-6 and TRBJ1-5; no firm D call. V shed 3 bases and J shed 2 bases, with 14 bases lying between them. Germline V lookup: CDR1 MNHNY, CDR2 SVGAGI (reference sequence). This CDR3 spans 16 amino acids. The CDR3 DNA is TGTGCCAGCAGTTATGCGTCGGGTGGAGGCAATCAGCCCCAGCATTTT. Translation: CASSYASGGGNQPQHF.

The rearrangement links TRBV2 to TRBJ2-2; possible D gene TRBD1, 5 bases. CDR1 and CDR2 from the germline V gene are SNHLY and FYNNEI. This CDR3 spans 15 amino acids. Trimming left V 0 bases short and J 4 bases short, with 9 bases between. CDR3: CASSEASRVTGELFF. As DNA, the CDR3 is TGTGCCAGCAGTGAAGCGTCCAGGGTCACCGGGGAGCTGTTTTTT.

In this sample, this clone turned up once. CDR3 amino acids: CASSLQGMGYNEQFF. CDR3 bases: TGTGCCAGCAGTTTGCAGGGAATGGGCTACAATGAGCAGTTCTTC. This sequence joins TRBV27 and TRBJ2-1; D possibly corresponds to TRBD1 (5 bases). The CDR3 loop spans 15 amino acids. Trimming took off 3 bases at V and 3 bases at J, with 12 bases between the two ends. CDR1 and CDR2 (germline): MNHEY, SMNVEV (reference sequence).

This chain links TRBV7-2 with TRBJ2-1, with 9 bases lining up with TRBD2. J lost 5 bases, V lost 1 base, and 9 bases had no gene match. Germline CDR1 reads SGHTA; CDR2 reads FQGNSA. CDR3 length: 17 residues. CDR3 coding DNA: TGTGCCAGCAGCTTAGGATGGCGGGAGGGCGACCACAATGAGCAGTTCTTC. This codes for CASSLGWREGDHNEQFF.

V usage is TRBV9 and J usage is TRBJ1-1, with D maybe TRBD1 (6 bases). The CDR3 has 15 residues. The V and J ends lost 0 bases and 0 bases respectively, with 9 bases between them. The germline V gene has CDR1 SGDLS and CDR2 YYNGEE. The CDR3 DNA reads as TGTGCCAGCAGCGTAGCGGGACAAATGAACACTGAAGCTTTCTTT. Amino acid sequence: CASSVAGQMNTEAFF.

The V and J genes are TRBV28 and TRBJ1-2; no definite D call. The ends were cut back, 8 bases at V and 4 bases at J, with 5 bases in the middle. This CDR3 comprises 10 residues. Germline V gene lookup returns CDR1 MDHEN and CDR2 SYDVKM. The CDR3 reads CASEGYGYTF. The DNA for the CDR3 is TGTGCCAGCGAGGGCTATGGCTACACCTTC.

This clone was seen a handful of times. The chain employs TRBV2 and TRBJ1-1; possibly TRBD1 for D (6 bases). The CDR3 spans 15 residues. Per germline, CDR1 SNHLY and CDR2 FYNNEI. With 3 bases removed from V and 2 bases from J, the gap between germline ends came to 13 bases. CDR3 DNA sequence: TGTGCCAGCAGTGATAGCCGGACAGTTAACACTGAAGCTTTCTTT. It codes for CASSDSRTVNTEAFF.

The chain employs TRBV30 and TRBJ1-1, with unresolved D. The CDR3 loop spans 15 amino acids. V shed 3 bases and J shed 1 base, with 15 bases lying between them. Germline assignment: CDR1 GTSNPN and CDR2 SVGIG (reference sequence). The CDR3 loop is CAWRENQEGNTEAFF. The CDR3 DNA follows: TGTGCCTGGAGGGAGAATCAGGAGGGGAACACTGAAGCTTTCTTT.

This clone was recorded once. The chain has TRBV7-8 and TRBJ2-1, with TRBD2 identical over 7 bases. Germline lookup yields CDR1 SGHVS and CDR2 FQNEAQ. J lost 5 bases, V lost 1 base, and 26 bases had no gene match. This CDR3 comprises 22 residues. The CDR3: CASSLGRFAGRRWGGPHNEQFF. CDR3 coding DNA: TGTGCCAGCAGCTTAGGACGCTTCGCGGGGAGACGATGGGGGGGACCCCACAATGAGCAGTTCTTC.

The chain combines TRBV4-3 with TRBJ1-2, with 7 bases lining up with TRBD1. CDR3 length equals 17 residues. Germline values: CDR1 LGHNA, CDR2 YSLEER. V dropped 0 bases and J dropped 6; count of bases not matched to a gene: 13. The CDR3 is CASSQDSGQALENGYTF. The CDR3 DNA follows: TGCGCCAGCAGCCAAGATTCAGGACAGGCCCTAGAGAATGGCTACACCTTC.

This clone came up once. The chain recombines TRBV15 with TRBJ2-5; the match to TRBD1 covers 10 bases. With V trimmed by 0 bases and J by 3 bases, 7 bases remained unmatched. CDR3 length equals 17 residues. CDR1 and CDR2 from the germline V gene are LNHNV and YYDKDF (reference sequence). CDR3 coding DNA: TGTGCCACCAGCAGAGAGCGAGTAGGGACAGGGGAAGAGACCCAGTACTTC. This encodes CATSRERVGTGEETQYF.

CDR3 coding DNA: TGTGCCAGCAGCAAAGGAGTCGGGGGGGCTGCAACTAATGAAAAACTGTTTTTT. This gives the protein CASSKGVGGAATNEKLFF. This chain links TRBV21-1 with TRBJ1-4. TRBV21-1 is labeled a pseudogene. The CDR3 consists of 18 residues.

This clone was recorded a few times. This chain links TRBV5-1 with TRBJ2-5; D is possibly TRBD1 (6 bases). Germline CDR1 and CDR2: SGHRS and YFSETQ. The CDR3 has 15 residues. Trimming removed 0 bases at V and 5 bases at J, with 14 bases between. The CDR3 nucleotides are TGCGCCAGCAGCTTGGGGAATGTGCAGGGGGAGACCCAGTACTTC. As protein: CASSLGNVQGETQYF.

This rearrangement joins TRBV4-3 to TRBJ2-7, with a tentative D call TRBD1 (6 bases). V was pared by 6 bases and J by 5 bases, with 26 bases between. Germline loops: CDR1 LGHNA, CDR2 YSLEER. The CDR3 covers 17 residues. In DNA form, the CDR3 reads TGCGCCAGCAGTAAGAACTTCCCTGGGGGCAGGAAAAACGAGCAGTACTTC. This encodes CASSKNFPGGRKNEQYF.

The V call is TRBV11-1, the J call TRBJ2-7, with TRBD2 matching over 12 bases. With 3 bases clipped from V and 4 bases from J, the junction kept 4 bases outside the gene matches. Looked up from germline, CDR1 is SGHAT and CDR2 is FQDESV (reference sequence). The CDR3 is made up of 15 amino acids. CDR3 residues: CASSFEGTSGYEQYF. The CDR3 bases are TGTGCCAGCAGCTTTGAGGGGACTAGCGGGTACGAGCAGTACTTC.

The rearrangement uses TRBV9 and TRBJ1-2, with TRBD1 matching 10 bases. The V gene end was trimmed by 4 bases and the J gene end by 2 bases; junction bases not matched to a gene: 2. CDR1 SGDLS and CDR2 YYNGEE come from the germline V gene. The CDR3 has 14 residues. The CDR3, as DNA: TGTGCCAGCAGCTCGGGACAGGGGAACTATGGCTACACCTTC. Translation: CASSSGQGNYGYTF. The whole variable domain, remainder taken from reference TRBV9 and TRBJ1-2, is DSGVTQTPKHLITATGQRVTLRCSPRSGDLSVYWYQQSLDQGLQFLIQYYNGEERAKGNILERFSAQQFPDLHSELNLSSLELGDSALYFCASSSGQGNYGYTFGSGTRLTVV.

This chain uses TRBV19 with TRBJ2-7, with a tentative D call TRBD2 (6 bases). The V gene lost 5 bases and the J gene lost 1 base, with 12 bases spanning the gap. Germline V gene sequence: CDR1 LNHDA, CDR2 SQIVND (reference sequence). The length of the CDR3 is 14 residues. In DNA form, the CDR3 reads TGTGCCAGTAGTTTGGGACTCCTTTCCTACGAGCAGTACTTC. Protein: CASSLGLLSYEQYF.

The chain couples TRBV4-1 to TRBJ2-7; the match to TRBD2 covers 9 bases. J was trimmed by 4 bases and V by 0 bases; bases with no gene match: 13. The CDR3 runs to 18 residues. CDR1 and CDR2 from the germline V gene are MGHRA and YSYEKL. This CDR3 reads CASSQEDSGGFHVYEQYF. The CDR3 nucleotides read TGCGCCAGCAGCCAAGAGGACAGCGGGGGGTTTCATGTATACGAGCAGTACTTC.

The table lists this clone with a count of one. This chain links TRBV7-9 with TRBJ1-4; no clear D. The CDR3 is made up of 16 amino acids. Germline lookup yields CDR1 SEHNR and CDR2 FQNEAQ (reference sequence). The V gene lost 1 base and the J gene lost 0 bases, with 9 bases spanning the gap. The CDR3 nucleotides read TGTGCCAGCAGCTTAGTGGGCGGGGCAACTAATGAAAAACTGTTTTTT. It translates to CASSLVGGATNEKLFF.

The V and J genes are TRBV10-3 and TRBJ1-1, with a weak D call TRBD1 (5 bases). The CDR3 length is 16 residues. CDR1 is ENHRY and CDR2 is SYGVKD in the germline V gene. The V and J ends lost 10 bases and 0 bases respectively, with 21 bases between them. CDR3 protein: CATATAPTHMNTEAFF. In DNA form, the CDR3 reads TGTGCCACCGCGACAGCTCCTACCCACATGAACACTGAAGCTTTCTTT.

The chain links TRBV9 to TRBJ2-3, with D possibly matching TRBD2 (6 bases). The CDR3 is 14 amino acids. CDR1 and CDR2 from the germline V gene are SGDLS and YYNGEE. With 0 bases removed from V and 6 bases from J, the gap between germline ends came to 11 bases. The CDR3 protein is CASSVARERDTQYF. CDR3 nucleotide sequence: TGTGCCAGCAGCGTAGCACGGGAGAGGGATACGCAGTATTTT.

This chain's CDR3 is CASSVDPPGTTTDTQYF. The CDR3 DNA is TGTGCCAGCAGCGTAGACCCCCCCGGGACTACCACAGATACGCAGTATTTT. The rearrangement uses TRBV9 and TRBJ2-3; 7 nucleotides line up with TRBD2. The CDR3 loop spans 17 amino acids. In germline, CDR1 is SGDLS, CDR2 YYNGEE. V lost 0 bases, J lost 2 bases, and 9 bases stayed unmatched.

CDR3 loop: CASSDPVAVYGYTF. CDR3 nucleotides: TGTGCCAGCAGTGACCCGGTTGCGGTCTATGGCTACACCTTC. V usage is TRBV2 and J usage is TRBJ1-2; no clear D gene. V was clipped by 3 bases and J by 4 bases, with 12 bases between them. The CDR3 sequence is 14 residues long. Germline assignment: CDR1 SNHLY and CDR2 FYNNEI.

The rearrangement uses TRBV4-1 and TRBJ2-5; TRBD1 aligns across 7 bases. This CDR3 spans 14 amino acids. Germline CDR1 reads MGHRA; CDR2 reads YSYEKL. Losses at the gene ends were 1 base for V and 5 bases for J; bases not matched to a gene: 4. The CDR3 DNA reads as TGCGCCAGCAGCCAAGTTACGACAGGGGAGACCCAGTACTTC. This translates into CASSQVTTGETQYF.

The chain is built from TRBV7-9 and TRBJ1-5; 9 bases map to TRBD1. This CDR3 has 14 residues. V lost 1 base, J lost 8 bases, and 3 bases stayed unmatched. Germline values: CDR1 SEHNR, CDR2 FQNEAQ (reference sequence). CDR3 sequence reads: CASSLEGQGKPQHF. DNA for the CDR3: TGTGCCAGCAGCTTAGAGGGACAGGGAAAGCCCCAGCATTTT.

The chain links TRBV7-2 to TRBJ1-2; D unclear. This CDR3 is 13 amino acids long. Germline CDR1 is SGHTA and CDR2 is FQGNSA. Deletions cut 6 bases from V and 8 bases from J, with 16 bases between. CDR3: CASSSQPNRGYTF. As DNA, the CDR3 is TGTGCCAGCAGTAGCCAGCCAAATCGGGGCTACACCTTC.